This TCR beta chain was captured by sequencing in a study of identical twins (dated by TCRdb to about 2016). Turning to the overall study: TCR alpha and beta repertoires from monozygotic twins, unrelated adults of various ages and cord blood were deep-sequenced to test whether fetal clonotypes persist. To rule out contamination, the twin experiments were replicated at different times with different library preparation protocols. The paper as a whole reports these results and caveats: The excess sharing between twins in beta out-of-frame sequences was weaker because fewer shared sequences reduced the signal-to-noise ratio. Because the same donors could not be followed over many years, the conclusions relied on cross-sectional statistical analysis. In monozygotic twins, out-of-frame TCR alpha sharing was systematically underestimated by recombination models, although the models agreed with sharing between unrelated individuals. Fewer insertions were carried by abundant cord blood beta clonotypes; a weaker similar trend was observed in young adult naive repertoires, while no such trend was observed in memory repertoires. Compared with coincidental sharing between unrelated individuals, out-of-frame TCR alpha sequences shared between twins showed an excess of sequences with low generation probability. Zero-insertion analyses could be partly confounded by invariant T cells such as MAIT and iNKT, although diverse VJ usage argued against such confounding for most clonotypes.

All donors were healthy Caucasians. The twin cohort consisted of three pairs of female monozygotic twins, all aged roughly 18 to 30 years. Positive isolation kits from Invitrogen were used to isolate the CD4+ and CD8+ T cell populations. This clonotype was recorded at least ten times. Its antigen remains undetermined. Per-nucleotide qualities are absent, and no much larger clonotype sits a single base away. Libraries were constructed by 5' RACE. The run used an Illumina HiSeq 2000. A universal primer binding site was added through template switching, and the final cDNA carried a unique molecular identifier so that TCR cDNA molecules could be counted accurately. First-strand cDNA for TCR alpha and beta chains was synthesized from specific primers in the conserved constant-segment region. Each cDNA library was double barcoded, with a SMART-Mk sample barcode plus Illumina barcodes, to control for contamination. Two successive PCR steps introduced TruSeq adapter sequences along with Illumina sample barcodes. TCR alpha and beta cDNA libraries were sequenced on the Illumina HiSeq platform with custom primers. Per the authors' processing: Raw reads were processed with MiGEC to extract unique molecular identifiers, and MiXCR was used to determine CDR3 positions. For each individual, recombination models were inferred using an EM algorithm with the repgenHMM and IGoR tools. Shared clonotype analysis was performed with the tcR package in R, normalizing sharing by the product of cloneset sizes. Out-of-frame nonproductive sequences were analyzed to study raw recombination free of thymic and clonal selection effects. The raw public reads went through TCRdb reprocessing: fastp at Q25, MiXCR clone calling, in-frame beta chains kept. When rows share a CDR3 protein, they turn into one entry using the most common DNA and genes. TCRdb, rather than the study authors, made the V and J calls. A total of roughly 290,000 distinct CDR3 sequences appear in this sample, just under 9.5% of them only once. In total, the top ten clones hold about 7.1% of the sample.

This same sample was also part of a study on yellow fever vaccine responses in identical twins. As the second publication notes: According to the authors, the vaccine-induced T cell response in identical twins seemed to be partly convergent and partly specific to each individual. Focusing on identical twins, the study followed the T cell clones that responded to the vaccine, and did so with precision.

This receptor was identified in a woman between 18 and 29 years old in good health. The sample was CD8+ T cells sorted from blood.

The sequence in DNA is TGTGCCAGCAGTGGACGGGACGCATACTTC. Translated, this gives CASSGRDAYF. Recombination connected TRBV2 to TRBJ2-7; the D gene is possibly TRBD1 or TRBD2, each agreeing over 5 bases. Via the germline V gene, CDR1 is SNHLY and CDR2 FYNNEI. The cysteine opens and the phenylalanine closes a CDR3 of 10 amino acids. Just CDR3 DNA is preserved here, 30 bases in frame from base 1. Trimming at the junction amounts to 4 bases on V and 13 bases on J, and the germline ends lie 11 bases apart.